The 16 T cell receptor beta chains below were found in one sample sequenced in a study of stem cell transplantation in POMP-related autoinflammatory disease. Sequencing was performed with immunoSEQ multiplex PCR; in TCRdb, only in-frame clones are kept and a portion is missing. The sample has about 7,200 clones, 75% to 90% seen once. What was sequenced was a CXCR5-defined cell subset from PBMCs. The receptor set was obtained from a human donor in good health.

For the CDR3, the DNA is TGTGCCAGCAGTGCGACTTACCAAGAGACCCAGTACTTC. It yields the protein CASSATYQETQYF. The chain carries TRBV2 and TRBJ2-5; no firm D call. Germline CDR1 and CDR2: SNHLY and FYNNEI. Trimming removed 4 bases from V and 0 bases from J, with 6 bases in between. CDR3 length: 13 amino acids.

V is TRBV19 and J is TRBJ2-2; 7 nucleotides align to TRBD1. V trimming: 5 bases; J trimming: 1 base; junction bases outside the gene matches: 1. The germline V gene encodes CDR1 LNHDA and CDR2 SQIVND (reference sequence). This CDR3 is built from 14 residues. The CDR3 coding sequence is TGTGCCAGTAGTCGACAGGGGAACACCGGGGAGCTGTTTTTT. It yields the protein CASSRQGNTGELFF.

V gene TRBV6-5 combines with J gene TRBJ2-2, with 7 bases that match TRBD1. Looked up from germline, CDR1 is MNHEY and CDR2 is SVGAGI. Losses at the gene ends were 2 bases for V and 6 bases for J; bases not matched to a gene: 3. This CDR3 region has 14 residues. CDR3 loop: CASSYGDRAGELFF. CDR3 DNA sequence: TGTGCCAGCAGTTACGGCGACAGGGCCGGGGAGCTGTTTTTT.

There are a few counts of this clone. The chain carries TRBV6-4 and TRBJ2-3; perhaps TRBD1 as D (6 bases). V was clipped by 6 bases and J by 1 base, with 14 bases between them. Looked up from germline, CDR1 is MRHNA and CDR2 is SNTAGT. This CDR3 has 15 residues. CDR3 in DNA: TGTGCCAGCAGCTTGGACAGTGAAGGCACAGATACGCAGTATTTT. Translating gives CASSLDSEGTDTQYF.

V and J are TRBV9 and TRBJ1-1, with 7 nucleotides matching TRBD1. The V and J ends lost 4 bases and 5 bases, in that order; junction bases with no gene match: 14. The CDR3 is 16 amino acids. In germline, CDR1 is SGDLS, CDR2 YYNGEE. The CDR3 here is CASSPWDRQTGTEAFF. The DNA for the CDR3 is TGTGCCAGCAGCCCGTGGGACAGACAAACGGGGACTGAAGCTTTCTTT.

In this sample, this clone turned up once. CDR3: CASRLRDHTDTQYF. The CDR3 DNA is TGTGCCAGTAGACTCCGGGACCACACAGATACGCAGTATTTT. This chain links TRBV19 with TRBJ2-3; the D gene could be TRBD1 or TRBD2 (5 bases each). This CDR3 has 14 residues. Germline V gene data show CDR1 as LNHDA and CDR2 as SQIVND (reference sequence). V was trimmed by 6 bases and J by 2 bases, leaving 12 bases between them. The variable domain in full, completed from reference TRBV19 and TRBJ2-3, reads DGGITQSPKYLFRKEGQNVTLSCEQNLNHDAMYWYRQDPGQGLRLIYYSQIVNDFQKGDIAEGYSVSREKKESFPLTVTSAQKNPTAFYLCASRLRDHTDTQYFGPGTRLTVL.

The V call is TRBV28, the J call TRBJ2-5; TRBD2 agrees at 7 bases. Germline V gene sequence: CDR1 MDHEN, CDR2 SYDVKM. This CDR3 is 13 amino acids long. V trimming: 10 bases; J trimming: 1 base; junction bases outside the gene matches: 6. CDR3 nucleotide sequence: TGTGCCACCGGCGGGGGATCCCAAGAGACCCAGTACTTC. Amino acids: CATGGGSQETQYF.

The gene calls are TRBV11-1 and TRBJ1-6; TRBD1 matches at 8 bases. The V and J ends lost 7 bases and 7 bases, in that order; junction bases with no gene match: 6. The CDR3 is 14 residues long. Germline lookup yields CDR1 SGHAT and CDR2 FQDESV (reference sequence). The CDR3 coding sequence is TGTGCCAGCAACCCGGGACAGGCAAATTCACCCCTCCACTTT. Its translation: CASNPGQANSPLHF. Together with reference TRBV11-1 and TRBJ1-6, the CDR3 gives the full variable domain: EAEVAQSPRYKITEKSQAVAFWCDPISGHATLYWYRQILGQGPELLVQFQDESVVDDSQLPKDRFSAERLKGVDSTLKIQPAELGDSAMYLCASNPGQANSPLHFGNGTRLTVT.

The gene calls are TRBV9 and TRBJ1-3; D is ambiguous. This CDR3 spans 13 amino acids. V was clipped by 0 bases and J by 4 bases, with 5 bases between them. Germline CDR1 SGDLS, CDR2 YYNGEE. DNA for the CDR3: TGTGCCAGCAGCGTAGAGGCAGGAAACACCATATATTTT. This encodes CASSVEAGNTIYF.

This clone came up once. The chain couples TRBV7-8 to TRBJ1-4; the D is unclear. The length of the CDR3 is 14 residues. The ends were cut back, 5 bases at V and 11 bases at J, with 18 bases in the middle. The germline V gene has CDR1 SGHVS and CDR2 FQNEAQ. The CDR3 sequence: CASSLTSISPKLFF. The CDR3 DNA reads TGTGCCAGCAGCCTGACGTCAATCTCGCCGAAACTGTTTTTT.

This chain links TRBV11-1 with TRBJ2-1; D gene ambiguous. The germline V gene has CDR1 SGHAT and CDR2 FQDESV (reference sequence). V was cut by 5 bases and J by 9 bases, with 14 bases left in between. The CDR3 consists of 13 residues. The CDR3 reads CASSIDPIGEQFF. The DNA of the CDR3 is TGTGCCAGCAGCATCGACCCCATAGGTGAGCAGTTCTTC.

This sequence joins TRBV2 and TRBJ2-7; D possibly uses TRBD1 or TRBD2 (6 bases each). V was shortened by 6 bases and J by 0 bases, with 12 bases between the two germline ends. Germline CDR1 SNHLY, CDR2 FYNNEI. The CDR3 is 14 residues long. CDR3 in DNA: TGTGCCAGCAGGGGGGGCTTAAGCTCCTACGAGCAGTACTTC. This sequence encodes CASRGGLSSYEQYF.

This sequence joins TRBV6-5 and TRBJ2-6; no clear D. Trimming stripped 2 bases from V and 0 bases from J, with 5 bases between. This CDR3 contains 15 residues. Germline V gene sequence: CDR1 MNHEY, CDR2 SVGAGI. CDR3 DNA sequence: TGTGCCAGCAGTTACAGGGACTCTGGGGCCAACGTCCTGACTTTC. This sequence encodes CASSYRDSGANVLTF.

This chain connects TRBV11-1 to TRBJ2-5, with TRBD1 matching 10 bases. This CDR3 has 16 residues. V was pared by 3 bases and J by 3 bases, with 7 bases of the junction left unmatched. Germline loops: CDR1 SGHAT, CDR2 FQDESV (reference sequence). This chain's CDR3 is CASSFHGTGAKETQYF. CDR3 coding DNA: TGTGCCAGCAGCTTTCATGGGACAGGGGCGAAAGAGACCCAGTACTTC.

CDR3 amino acids: CASKAGMNTEAFF. CDR3 in DNA: TGTGCCAGCAAGGCGGGAATGAACACTGAAGCTTTCTTT. The V call is TRBV11-1, the J call TRBJ1-1; D gene unclear. Germline loops: CDR1 SGHAT, CDR2 FQDESV (reference sequence). Trimming took 7 bases from V and 0 from J, leaving 9 bases between them. CDR3 length: 13 amino acids.

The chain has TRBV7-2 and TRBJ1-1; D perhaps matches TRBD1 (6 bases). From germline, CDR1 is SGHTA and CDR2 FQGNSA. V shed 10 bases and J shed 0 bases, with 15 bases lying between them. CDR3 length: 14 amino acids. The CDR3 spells CATNRVRVNTEAFF. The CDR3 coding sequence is TGTGCCACAAACAGGGTGCGGGTGAACACTGAAGCTTTCTTT.